This T cell receptor beta chain emerged from a study of cytomegalovirus exposure and HLA in healthy donors. Both 60 Vbeta primers and 13 Jbeta primers went into the PCR. TCRdb's copy holds only in-frame clones and misses some; the assay was immunoSEQ multiplex PCR. This table has over 110,000 clones, under 80% appearing once. CDR1 is SQVTM, CDR2 ANQGSEA, per germline. This CDR3 comprises 14 residues. V shed 6 bases, J shed 5 bases, and the junction held 8 bases outside the gene matches. Sequencing was performed on PBMCs. The TCR was taken from a woman aged 45 to 65 in good health and CMV-seropositive. The chain carries TRBV29-1 and TRBJ1-4; 8 nucleotides agree with TRBD1. The CDR3 loop is CSVSDRGDNEKLFF. CDR3 DNA: TGCAGCGTCAGCGACAGGGGCGACAATGAAAAACTGTTTTTT.